The T cell receptor (beta chain) described here comes from a study of patients and donors after allogeneic stem cell transplantation (dated by TCRdb to 2018 to 2020). The germline V gene (reference sequence) sets CDR1 to LNHDA and CDR2 to SQIVND. V lost 5 bases and J lost 1 base, and the count of bases not matched to a germline gene is 12. Taken from cysteine to phenylalanine, the CDR3 has 17 residues. CDR3 DNA only is kept here, 51 bases in frame from base 1. About this clonotype itself: Which antigen it targets is not known. Qualities for individual bases were not recorded, and no much larger clone is one base off.

The method behind the library was RT-PCR. Sequencing took place on a NextSeq 550. TCRdb redid the processing of the public reads, applying fastp at Q25 and MiXCR, and retained in-frame beta chains. Identical CDR3 protein sequences are pooled into one entry, listed with their most common genes and DNA. For this sample there are 800,000 to 1,000,000 distinct CDR3 sequences; roughly 17% appear just once. 6% of the sample goes to the ten largest clones. The TCR originated in a human donor who was either an allogeneic HSCT recipient or a stem cell or donor lymphocyte infusion donor (not recorded which). It is not recorded whose cells these are; they may come from a transplant donor. Sequenced sample: blood, either unsorted or a sorted T cell fraction (not recorded which). The chain employs TRBV19 and TRBJ1-1, with 8 bases in between that match TRBD1. The DNA sequence is TGTGCCAGTAGTCTAAGGACAGGGAGCTTTGGGAACACTGAAGCTTTCTTT. Protein translation: CASSLRTGSFGNTEAFF. With all but the CDR3 taken from the reference TRBV19 and TRBJ1-1 genes, the full variable domain is: DGGITQSPKYLFRKEGQNVTLSCEQNLNHDAMYWYRQDPGQGLRLIYYSQIVNDFQKGDIAEGYSVSREKKESFPLTVTSAQKNPTAFYLCASSLRTGSFGNTEAFFGQGTRLTVV.